The source of this TCR beta chain is a study of T cell responses to AZD1222 COVID-19 vaccine. General study findings and limits: Seropositive status at baseline applied to only five to seven AZD1222 recipients. White British donors predominated, females outnumbered males, and clonal diversity was possibly underestimated. Following two doses of AZD1222, Spike-specific TCR breadth and depth rose. Variant regions that are unmutated are reportedly the target of nearly half of spike-specific TCRs.

Trimming left V 3 bases short and J 6 bases short, with 11 bases between. This CDR3 is 14 amino acids long. Germline V CDR1 and CDR2: SGHDN, FVKESK. The protocol was immunoSEQ multiplex PCR, while the TCRdb copy is restricted to in-frame clones and leaves out a portion. Here the sample spans about 190,000 clones, over 80% being singletons. A note on this clone: Antigen unknown.

This clonotype was obtained from an adult in good health. The sample here was peripheral blood, taken on day 0 of MenACWY control vaccination. V gene TRBV14 combines with J gene TRBJ2-2; D is perhaps TRBD1 (5 bases). CDR3 loop: CASSHAGAAGELFF. DNA of the CDR3: TGTGCCAGCAGCCACGCTGGGGCAGCCGGGGAGCTGTTTTTT.